These 18 T cell receptor beta chains were all obtained from the same sample, sequenced in a study of cytomegalovirus exposure and HLA in healthy donors. The PCR used 60 Vbeta and 13 Jbeta primers. Sequenced by immunoSEQ multiplex PCR; TCRdb stores in-frame clones only, minus some. This sample has under 200,000 clones; around 84% occur once, and the top ten carry under 2%. Specimen: PBMCs. The receptor source for this set is a young man in good health and CMV-seronegative.

This CDR3 reads CASSDGSADSTDTQYF. The CDR3 bases are TGTGCCAGCTCCGACGGTAGCGCGGATAGCACAGATACGCAGTATTTT. This chain joins TRBV9 and TRBJ2-3; perhaps TRBD2 as D (5 bases). Germline V CDR1 and CDR2: SGDLS, YYNGEE. The germline V and J ends were trimmed by 7 bases and 0 bases, with 18 bases remaining between them. The CDR3 is 16 amino acids.

The chain links TRBV29-1 to TRBJ2-7, with 16 bases aligning to TRBD2. CDR1 is SQVTM, CDR2 ANQGSEA, per germline. J lost 7 bases, V lost 6 bases, and 9 bases had no gene match. The CDR3 extends over 15 amino acids. This CDR3 is CSVWGLAGGPDEQYF. The CDR3 region has the DNA TGCAGCGTCTGGGGACTAGCGGGAGGGCCAGATGAGCAGTACTTC.

The J gene is TRBJ1-1, the V gene TRBV27, with D perhaps TRBD1 (6 bases). Trimming left V 2 bases short and J 2 bases short, with 15 bases between. The length of the CDR3 is 16 residues. The germline V gene has CDR1 MNHEY and CDR2 SMNVEV (reference sequence). CDR3 coding DNA: TGTGCCAGCAGTTTAGTGGTTCCAGGGGAAAACACTGAAGCTTTCTTT. Residues: CASSLVVPGENTEAFF.

This clone was observed a single time. The chain has TRBV10-3 and TRBJ2-1; D ambiguous. The CDR3 totals 15 residues. Trimming removed 3 bases from V and 5 bases from J, with 14 bases in between. Germline-derived CDR1 and CDR2 are ENHRY and SYGVKD. CDR3 nucleotides: TGTGCCATCAGTGAAGACCCAGAACGGGACAATGAGCAGTTCTTC. It is translated as CAISEDPERDNEQFF.

The chain combines TRBV5-1 with TRBJ2-7; 7 bases are shared with TRBD1. From germline, CDR1 is SGHRS and CDR2 YFSETQ. The CDR3 totals 14 residues. After removal of 3 bases from V and 2 bases from J, the junction contained 5 bases not matched to a gene. The CDR3 nucleotides are TGCGCCAGCAGCTCGGACAGGCCCCCCTACGAGCAGTACTTC. Its translation: CASSSDRPPYEQYF.

The chain recombines TRBV2 with TRBJ2-1, with D perhaps TRBD2 (5 bases). V shed 6 bases and J shed 5 bases, with 11 bases lying between them. This CDR3 region has 13 residues. Germline V gene sequence: CDR1 SNHLY, CDR2 FYNNEI. DNA for the CDR3: TGTGCCAGCAGACTAGGACCAAACAATGAGCAGTTCTTC. This translates into CASRLGPNNEQFF.

The V gene is TRBV28, the J gene TRBJ1-2; the D gene is possibly TRBD1 (6 bases). Germline values: CDR1 MDHEN, CDR2 SYDVKM. The CDR3 is 14 residues long. V lost 5 bases and J 5 bases, leaving 15 bases between the germline ends. CDR3 in DNA: TGTGCCAGCAGTCCCGACAGGCGTGTGTATGGCTACACCTTC. This codes for CASSPDRRVYGYTF.

There are a few counts of this clone. The chain employs TRBV10-3 and TRBJ2-7; possible D gene TRBD1, 5 bases. This CDR3 is 13 amino acids long. CDR1 ENHRY and CDR2 SYGVKD come from the germline V gene. Trimming left V 7 bases short and J 2 bases short, with 12 bases between. The CDR3 sequence is CAITNDSPYEQYF. CDR3 sequence (DNA): TGTGCCATCACCAACGACAGCCCCTACGAGCAGTACTTC.

The chain employs TRBV6-5 and TRBJ1-5; D unresolved. CDR3 length: 15 amino acids. CDR1 and CDR2 (germline): MNHEY, SVGAGI. V lost 0 bases and J lost 3, with 9 bases in between. The CDR3 spells CASSYSGGDNQPQHF. The CDR3 DNA reads as TGTGCCAGCAGTTACTCAGGAGGCGACAATCAGCCCCAGCATTTT.

The V call is TRBV5-5, the J call TRBJ1-3; 9 bases align to TRBD1. Germline V gives CDR1 SGHKS, CDR2 YYEKEE (reference sequence). The length of the CDR3 is 18 residues. Trimming removed 0 bases from V and 2 bases from J; junction bases left unmatched: 9. In DNA, the CDR3 is TGTGCCAGCAGCTTGGGGGCGTCGGGACAGGGAACTGGAAACACCATATATTTT. This gives the protein CASSLGASGQGTGNTIYF.

V gene TRBV7-6 combines with J gene TRBJ1-3; D unclear. This CDR3 comprises 16 residues. V shed 7 bases and J shed 0 bases, with 16 bases lying between them. Germline CDR1 reads SGHVS; CDR2 reads FNYEAQ. CDR3 coding DNA: TGTGCCAGCACCCCGGTTCTGGCGGACTCTGGAAACACCATATATTTT. This translates into CASTPVLADSGNTIYF.

V and J are TRBV4-1 and TRBJ1-5; D gene ambiguous. The CDR3 has 14 amino acids. Per germline, CDR1 MGHRA and CDR2 YSYEKL. The ends were cut back, 3 bases at V and 2 bases at J, with 8 bases in the middle. This CDR3 is CASSHPSRNQPQHF. The CDR3 nucleotides read TGCGCCAGCAGCCACCCCAGTCGCAATCAGCCCCAGCATTTT.

V and J are TRBV11-3 and TRBJ1-5, with 9 positions matching TRBD1. Germline CDR1 reads SGHNT; CDR2 reads YENEEA. V lost 4 bases, J lost 6 bases, and 7 bases stayed unmatched. The CDR3 length is 15 residues. This chain's CDR3 is CASSWDRDAGQPQHF. The DNA of the CDR3 is TGTGCCAGCAGCTGGGACAGGGACGCGGGTCAGCCCCAGCATTTT.

The chain is built from TRBV27 and TRBJ2-5; maybe TRBD1 (6 bases). Looked up from germline, CDR1 is MNHEY and CDR2 is SMNVEV (reference sequence). V was shortened by 3 bases and J by 4 bases, with 15 bases between the two germline ends. The CDR3 length is 15 residues. The CDR3 loop is CASSLNGDNRETQYF. For the CDR3, the DNA is TGTGCCAGCAGTTTGAACGGGGACAATCGAGAGACCCAGTACTTC.

This chain connects TRBV4-1 to TRBJ2-5, with 7 bases aligning to TRBD2. V dropped 2 bases and J dropped 5; count of bases not matched to a gene: 5. The CDR3 covers 14 residues. Germline V gene lookup returns CDR1 MGHRA and CDR2 YSYEKL. The CDR3 reads CASSQLRGGETQYF. The CDR3 nucleotides read TGCGCCAGCAGCCAACTTCGGGGAGGGGAGACCCAGTACTTC.

This chain links TRBV5-1 with TRBJ2-7; D ambiguous. Trimming left V 0 bases short and J 8 bases short, with 6 bases between. Germline CDR1 is SGHRS and CDR2 is YFSETQ. This CDR3 contains 11 residues. The CDR3 loop is CASSLGLQQYF. CDR3 nucleotide sequence: TGCGCCAGCAGCTTGGGACTCCAGCAGTACTTC.

V gene TRBV11-2 combines with J gene TRBJ2-7; 9 bases map to TRBD1. The CDR3 extends over 14 amino acids. Germline V CDR1 and CDR2: SGHAT, FQNNGV. V lost 5 bases, J lost 3 bases, and 5 bases stayed unmatched. CDR3 bases: TGTGCCAGCAGCAACCGGGACAGGGACTACGAGCAGTACTTC. This codes for CASSNRDRDYEQYF.

The chain couples TRBV4-1 to TRBJ2-5; 14 bases line up with TRBD2. Germline V gives CDR1 MGHRA, CDR2 YSYEKL. V shed 0 bases, J shed 4 bases, and the junction held 4 bases outside the gene matches. CDR3 size: 17 residues. CDR3 sequence: CASSQEGTSGRRETQYF. The CDR3 DNA reads as TGCGCCAGCAGCCAAGAAGGGACTAGCGGGAGAAGAGAGACCCAGTACTTC.